These 25 T cell receptor beta chains share one sample of origin, sequenced in a study of shared clonotypes between healthy human individuals. The data were produced by immunoSEQ multiplex PCR, yet TCRdb's version contains in-frame clones alone and is incomplete. The sample carries around 1.9 million clones, 85% to 95% recorded once. CD45RO-negative, CCR7-selected cells formed the naive CD8 fraction, which excluded terminally differentiated effector memory CD45RA+ cells. The specimen was naive CD8+ T cells from PBMCs. The receptors were sampled from a man aged 18 to 30 in good health. Some clones in this sample may be carry-over from other donors' samples.

The chain is built from TRBV19 and TRBJ2-7; 9 nucleotides line up with TRBD2. This CDR3 is built from 14 residues. Germline-derived CDR1 and CDR2 are LNHDA and SQIVND (reference sequence). V lost 11 bases and J lost 2; bases outside the gene matches: 10. The CDR3 coding sequence is TGTGCCTCCCACCCAGCGGGAGGCCCCTACGAGCAGTACTTC. Translation: CASHPAGGPYEQYF.

This clone was seen a single time. The J gene is TRBJ2-5, the V gene TRBV28, with a possible D match to TRBD2 (5 bases). V dropped 1 base and J dropped 1 base, with 13 bases sitting between them. Germline values: CDR1 MDHEN, CDR2 SYDVKM. The CDR3 runs 16 residues. The CDR3 bases are TGTGCCAGCAGTTTATTGGGAGAGGGCATCCAAGAGACCCAGTACTTC. It translates to CASSLLGEGIQETQYF.

V usage is TRBV28 and J usage is TRBJ2-7; 8 bases align to TRBD2. The CDR3 consists of 15 residues. The V gene's germline CDR1 is MDHEN and CDR2 SYDVKM. The V gene end was trimmed by 5 bases and the J gene end by 5 bases; junction bases not matched to a gene: 11. The CDR3 region is CASSPRGLGSDEQYF. The CDR3 DNA follows: TGTGCCAGCAGTCCACGGGGACTAGGGTCCGACGAGCAGTACTTC. The full variable domain, with the rest looked up from reference TRBV28 and TRBJ2-7, is DVKVTQSSRYLVKRTGEKVFLECVQDMDHENMFWYRQDPGLGLRLIYFSYDVKMKEKGDIPEGYSVSREKKERFSLILESASTNQTSMYLCASSPRGLGSDEQYFGPGTRLTVT.

The rearrangement joins TRBV6-5 to TRBJ2-7; 8 bases are shared with TRBD1. CDR3 length: 16 residues. The ends lost 0 bases at V and 4 bases at J; junction bases unmatched: 8. Germline-derived CDR1 and CDR2 are MNHEY and SVGAGI. In nucleotides, the CDR3 is TGTGCCAGCAGTTACTCGACGGGACAGGCCTTTTACGAGCAGTACTTC. This gives the protein CASSYSTGQAFYEQYF.

This clone has a single count. The chain is built from TRBV4-1 and TRBJ1-4; maybe TRBD1 (6 bases). Germline-derived CDR1 and CDR2 are MGHRA and YSYEKL. CDR3 size: 13 residues. Deletions cut 5 bases from V and 7 bases from J, with 11 bases between. CDR3 sequence (DNA): TGCGCCAGCAGCAAGGGGGTTCTTGAAAAACTGTTTTTT. This codes for CASSKGVLEKLFF.

The V gene is TRBV7-9, the J gene TRBJ2-1; no definite D call. Deletions cut 4 bases from V and 8 bases from J, with 30 bases between. The V gene's germline CDR1 is SEHNR and CDR2 FQNEAQ (reference sequence). The length of the CDR3 is 19 residues. CDR3 loop: CASSSLRNGRGPVLDEQFF. CDR3 bases: TGTGCCAGCAGCTCCCTTAGAAACGGGCGCGGCCCGGTTTTGGATGAGCAGTTCTTC.

The chain has TRBV7-9 and TRBJ2-1; TRBD2 is a possible D gene (5 bases). CDR3 size: 15 residues. In germline, CDR1 is SEHNR, CDR2 FQNEAQ (reference sequence). Trimming removed 2 bases at V and 9 bases at J, with 17 bases between. CDR3 loop: CASSLRTGSEGEQFF. The CDR3 region has the DNA TGTGCCAGCAGCTTACGGACGGGGAGCGAGGGTGAGCAGTTCTTC.

The sample holds one count of this clone. This chain connects TRBV18 to TRBJ2-7, with 8 bases identical to TRBD1. The CDR3 consists of 13 residues. CDR1 is KGHSH, CDR2 LQKENI, per germline. With 6 bases clipped from V and 3 bases from J, the junction kept 4 bases outside the gene matches. The CDR3 here is CASSGTGLYEQYF. As DNA, the CDR3 is TGTGCCAGCTCCGGGACAGGACTCTACGAGCAGTACTTC. Drawing the rest from reference TRBV18 and TRBJ2-7, the complete variable domain is NAGVMQNPRHLVRRRGQEARLRCSPMKGHSHVYWYRQLPEEGLKFMVYLQKENIIDESGMPKERFSAEFPKEGPSILRIQQVVRGDSAAYFCASSGTGLYEQYFGPGTRLTVT.

This clone was picked up one time. This chain joins TRBV10-3 and TRBJ2-1, with 11 bases aligning to TRBD2. J was trimmed by 6 bases and V by 3 bases; bases with no gene match: 4. From germline, CDR1 is ENHRY and CDR2 SYGVKD. The CDR3 loop spans 15 amino acids. CDR3 sequence (DNA): TGTGCCATCAGTGAAGGGACTAGCGGCCCCAATGAGCAGTTCTTC. Amino acids: CAISEGTSGPNEQFF.

CDR3: CATSGHRGLGTYEQYF. DNA for the CDR3: TGTGCCACCAGCGGGCACAGGGGCCTTGGAACCTACGAGCAGTACTTC. The chain uses TRBV15 and TRBJ2-7, with 7 bases matching TRBD1. Germline CDR1 LNHNV, CDR2 YYDKDF (reference sequence). This CDR3 is built from 16 residues. With 5 bases clipped from V and 2 bases from J, the junction kept 12 bases outside the gene matches.

The chain uses TRBV15 and TRBJ2-1; D possibly uses TRBD1 or TRBD2 (5 bases each). This CDR3 is built from 17 residues. Trimming removed 2 bases from V and 2 bases from J, with 16 bases in between. CDR1 LNHNV and CDR2 YYDKDF come from the germline V gene (reference sequence). As DNA, the CDR3 is TGTGCCACCAGCAGAAGACAGCCCCTGGGACCCTACAATGAGCAGTTCTTC. It codes for CATSRRQPLGPYNEQFF.

The chain combines TRBV27 with TRBJ2-3; TRBD1 agrees at 9 bases. CDR3 length: 15 amino acids. From germline, CDR1 is MNHEY and CDR2 SMNVEV (reference sequence). V gave up 5 bases and J gave up 3 bases; unmatched junction bases: 6. CDR3 in DNA: TGTGCCAGCAGTCTACGGACAGGGGTGACAGATACGCAGTATTTT. It codes for CASSLRTGVTDTQYF.

The chain is built from TRBV19 and TRBJ2-7; 8 bases are shared with TRBD1. The V segment lost 4 bases and the J segment 11 bases; nucleotides outside the gene matches: 10. Germline assignment: CDR1 LNHDA and CDR2 SQIVND (reference sequence). This CDR3 is built from 13 residues. CDR3 protein: CASSKAPLGQEYF. As DNA, the CDR3 is TGTGCCAGTAGTAAAGCCCCGTTGGGACAGGAGTACTTC.

J is TRBJ2-3 and V is TRBV4-2; a possible D gene is TRBD2 (7 bases). The CDR3 loop spans 15 amino acids. V shed 4 bases and J shed 6 bases, with 17 bases lying between them. Germline V gene data show CDR1 as LGHNA and CDR2 as YNFKEQ. CDR3 DNA sequence: TGTGCCAGCAGCCCAAGGGAGGGGGGCTCGGATACGCAGTATTTT. Translating it yields CASSPREGGSDTQYF.

This rearrangement joins TRBV27 to TRBJ1-1; D not certain. Germline CDR1 is MNHEY and CDR2 is SMNVEV (reference sequence). Trimming shortened V by 3 bases and J by 4 bases, and 15 bases separated the two germline ends. The CDR3 consists of 15 residues. The CDR3 reads CASSLVASRSTEAFF. The CDR3 coding sequence is TGTGCCAGCAGTTTGGTCGCGAGTAGGAGCACTGAAGCTTTCTTT.

V usage is TRBV4-1 and J usage is TRBJ1-1, with D possibly TRBD1 on 5 matching bases. The CDR3 has 15 residues. Germline loops: CDR1 MGHRA, CDR2 YSYEKL. Trimming shortened V by 6 bases and J by 1 base, and 15 bases separated the two germline ends. DNA for the CDR3: TGCGCCAGCAGGGGAAGGGACGGGGGGAACACTGAAGCTTTCTTT. Amino acids: CASRGRDGGNTEAFF.

J is TRBJ1-1 and V is TRBV4-3; a weak D match, TRBD1 (5 bases). Germline lookup yields CDR1 LGHNA and CDR2 YSLEER. This CDR3 region has 14 residues. The V end was cut by 5 bases, the J end by 4 bases, with 14 bases between. This CDR3 is CASSYKGSSTEAFF. CDR3 in DNA: TGCGCCAGCAGCTATAAGGGGTCGAGCACTGAAGCTTTCTTT.

This chain joins TRBV5-1 and TRBJ2-3; 7 nucleotides align to TRBD2. Germline CDR1 SGHRS, CDR2 YFSETQ. Unmatched junction bases numbered 7, after V lost 0 bases and J lost 6 bases. The length of the CDR3 is 15 residues. CDR3 loop: CASSLEGGLVDTQYF. The CDR3 DNA follows: TGCGCCAGCAGCTTGGAGGGAGGGTTAGTCGATACGCAGTATTTT. The complete variable domain, with remaining parts taken from reference TRBV5-1 and TRBJ2-3, reads KAGVTQTPRYLIKTRGQQVTLSCSPISGHRSVSWYQQTPGQGLQFLFEYFSETQRNKGNFPGRFSGRQFSNSRSEMNVSTLELGDSALYLCASSLEGGLVDTQYFGPGTRLTVL.

V gene TRBV7-9 combines with J gene TRBJ1-1; 8 positions match TRBD1. V trimming: 4 bases; J trimming: 0 bases; junction bases outside the gene matches: 4. This CDR3 has 15 residues. CDR1 and CDR2 from the germline V gene are SEHNR and FQNEAQ (reference sequence). The CDR3 reads CASSSRTGLNTEAFF. The CDR3 nucleotides read TGTGCCAGCAGCTCCCGGACAGGGCTGAACACTGAAGCTTTCTTT.

The CDR3 spells CASSLGPLAGGPFSYEQYF. The DNA of the CDR3 is TGTGCCAGCAGCTTAGGGCCGCTAGCGGGAGGGCCATTCTCCTACGAGCAGTACTTC. This chain uses TRBV7-9 with TRBJ2-7; 12 bases fit TRBD2. The CDR3 has 19 amino acids. Germline V gene lookup returns CDR1 SEHNR and CDR2 FQNEAQ (reference sequence). V lost 1 base, J lost 0 bases, and 10 bases stayed unmatched.

Concerning this clone: At one of its ends the junction is not consistent with the germline gene, which may arise from a read error. The V call is TRBV27, the J call TRBJ2-2; 11 nucleotides align to TRBD2. Germline V gene sequence: CDR1 MNHEY, CDR2 SMNVEV (reference sequence). CDR3 size: 14 residues. The CDR3 region has the DNA TGTGCCAGCATGGGACTAGCGGACAGTGGGGGGCTGTTTTTT. Protein: CASMGLADSGGLFF.

The chain carries TRBV19 and TRBJ1-1, with D hard to call. Germline V gene lookup returns CDR1 LNHDA and CDR2 SQIVND (reference sequence). The CDR3 consists of 12 residues. The germline V and J ends were trimmed by 9 bases and 8 bases, with 16 bases remaining between them. CDR3 sequence (DNA): TGTGCCAGCAATGAAGGGAACAGCGAAGCTTTCTTT. As protein: CASNEGNSEAFF.

This clone appeared once. CDR3 region: CAWRGAGVFQETQYF. The DNA of the CDR3 is TGTGCCTGGAGGGGAGCGGGAGTTTTTCAAGAGACCCAGTACTTC. The genes are TRBV30 and TRBJ2-5; 8 nucleotides agree with TRBD2. This CDR3 has 15 residues. CDR1 and CDR2 from the germline V gene are GTSNPN and SVGIG (reference sequence). Trimming at V came to 3 bases and at J to 2 bases, leaving 8 bases not matched to a gene.

The chain recombines TRBV6-1 with TRBJ1-5; D remains unclear. The CDR3 runs 15 residues. The V and J ends lost 2 bases and 1 base respectively, with 9 bases between them. Germline V CDR1 and CDR2: MNHNS, SASEGT. The CDR3 is CASSELTLSNQPQHF. In DNA form, the CDR3 reads TGTGCCAGCAGTGAACTAACTTTGAGCAATCAGCCCCAGCATTTT.

This chain uses TRBV28 with TRBJ2-7; D gene ambiguous. Germline loops: CDR1 MDHEN, CDR2 SYDVKM. There are 13 residues in the CDR3. Trimming shortened V by 3 bases and J by 6 bases, and 12 bases separated the two germline ends. The CDR3 region is CASSFRRRAEQYF. The CDR3 DNA is TGTGCCAGCAGTTTTAGACGTAGGGCCGAGCAGTACTTC.